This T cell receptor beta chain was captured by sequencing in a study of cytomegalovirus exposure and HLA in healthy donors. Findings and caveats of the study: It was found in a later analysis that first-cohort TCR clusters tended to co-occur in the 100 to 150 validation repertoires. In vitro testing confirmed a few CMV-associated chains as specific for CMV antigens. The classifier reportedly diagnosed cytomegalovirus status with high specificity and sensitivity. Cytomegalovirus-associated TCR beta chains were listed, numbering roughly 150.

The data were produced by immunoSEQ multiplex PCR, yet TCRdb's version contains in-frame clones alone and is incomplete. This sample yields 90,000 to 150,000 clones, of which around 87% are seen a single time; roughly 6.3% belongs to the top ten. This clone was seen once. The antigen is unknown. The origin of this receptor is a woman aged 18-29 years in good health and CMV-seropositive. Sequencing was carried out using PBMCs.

The chain's CDR3 is CACDRDNQPQHF. The DNA for the CDR3 is TGTGCCTGCGACAGGGACAATCAGCCCCAGCATTTT. The chain joins TRBV30 to TRBJ1-5; 7 bases map to TRBD1. The V segment lost 6 bases and the J segment 3 bases; nucleotides outside the gene matches: 2. CDR3 length equals 12 residues. CDR1 GTSNPN and CDR2 SVGIG come from the germline V gene (reference sequence).